This is a list of T cell receptor beta chains from one sample in a study of Tregs in tolerant kidney transplant recipients. Sequencing was performed with immunoSEQ multiplex PCR; in TCRdb, only in-frame clones are kept and a portion is missing. The top ten hold roughly 0.31% of the sample, which has about 110,000 clones, around 87% seen once. The specimen comprised CD4+ T cells from blood, sampled before the transplant. The receptor source for this set is a human donor who received a combined kidney and bone marrow transplant. Each CDR3 is given with its conserved first and last residue. The order of the fields is clone size, V gene, D gene, J gene, CDR3 DNA, CDR3 protein. The D gene is left open where the match is weak. Only part of the rows carry a size: once, few, many, or a class if the clone is expanded.

NA,TRBV28,TRBD1,TRBJ2-2,TGTGCCACAAAAGGACAGGGCAACACCGGGGAGCTGTTTTTT,CATKGQGNTGELFF
NA,TRBV19,TRBD1,TRBJ1-2,TGTGCCAGTAGGGGGACAGGGTTAATCTATGGCTACACCTTC,CASRGTGLIYGYTF
NA,TRBV12-5,NA,TRBJ2-1,TGTGCTAGTGGACAAGACAGGCTTACCTACAATGAGCAGTTCTTC,CASGQDRLTYNEQFF
NA,TRBV10-3,TRBD1,TRBJ2-7,TGTGCCCACGCCCTCGGGACAGGGGGCGCCGAGCAGTACTTC,CAHALGTGGAEQYF
NA,TRBV25-1,TRBD1,TRBJ2-2,TGTGCCAGCAGTGAATTGGGGACAGGGACCAGCGGGGAGCTGTTTTTT,CASSELGTGTSGELFF
NA,TRBV25-1,TRBD2,TRBJ2-1,TGTGCCAGCAGAGCGGGAGGGAGCTCCTACAATGAGCAGTTCTTC,CASRAGGSSYNEQFF
NA,TRBV6-5,NA,TRBJ1-2,TGTGCCAGCACCGACGGACAGCCTTATGGCTACACCTTC,CASTDGQPYGYTF
NA,TRBV5-4,TRBD1,TRBJ2-7,TGTGCCAGCAGCTTAAAAGGGACAGGGGGCTGGGACGAGCAGTACTTC,CASSLKGTGGWDEQYF
once,TRBV9,NA,TRBJ1-2,TGTGCCAGCAGCGGAAAGGGGGACTATGGCTACACCTTC,CASSGKGDYGYTF
NA,TRBV9,TRBD1,TRBJ2-7,TGTGCCAGCAGCGTAAAGGGTACAGGGGAATCCTACGAGCAGTACTTC,CASSVKGTGESYEQYF
NA,TRBV2,NA,TRBJ1-5,TGTGCCAGCAGCCAACAGGGAGTTGGCAATCAGCCCCAGCATTTT,CASSQQGVGNQPQHF
NA,TRBV19,TRBD1,TRBJ2-5,TGTGCCTCAAAAGGGGGCAGCAAGCAAGAGACCCAGTACTTC,CASKGGSKQETQYF
NA,TRBV5-1,NA,TRBJ2-7,TGCGCCAGCAGCAGGACTCCCAGTCCCGACGAGCAGTACTTC,CASSRTPSPDEQYF
NA,TRBV25-1,NA,TRBJ1-2,TGTGCCAGCCACGGCGGGGGACCCAACAACTATGGCTACACCTTC,CASHGGGPNNYGYTF
NA,TRBV7-6,NA,TRBJ2-7,TGTGCCAGCAGCTTAGACCAGCTAGCCTACGAGCAGTACTTC,CASSLDQLAYEQYF
NA,TRBV12-2,NA,TRBJ2-7,TGTGCAAGTCGCTTCCACCACGGGAGTCCGTCCCCTAACGAGCAGTACTTC,CASRFHHGSPSPNEQYF